This is a list of T cell receptor beta chains from one sample in a study of monozygotic twins with inflammatory bowel disease. Following a re-call of the 5' RACE reads, TCRdb has one entry per CDR3 protein and lacks DNA. This sample's table reports some 300,000 distinct CDR3 sequences. The sample consisted of blood. These receptors were taken from a human donor with ulcerative colitis or Crohn's disease, or a healthy co-twin of an affected twin (not recorded which). Each CDR3 is given with its conserved first and last residue.

v_gene	j_gene	len	CDR3aa
TRBV7-2	TRBJ2-3	17	CASSLIGSVAMTDTQYF
TRBV6-1	TRBJ1-6	15	CASRETGQRNSPLHF
TRBV25-1	TRBJ2-7	13	CASSDGSAYEQYF
TRBV28	TRBJ1-3	15	CASSLGLISGNTIYF
TRBV5-4	TRBJ2-5	16	CASSPASGSPQETQYF
TRBV7-9	TRBJ2-1	12	CASSHLDNEQFF
TRBV27	TRBJ2-4	19	CASSMGPSPAGLAKNIQYF
TRBV28	TRBJ2-1	12	CASSLVYTEQFF
TRBV12-3/TRBV12-4	TRBJ1-5	15	CASSLGALRGQPQHF
TRBV18	TRBJ2-7	16	CASSPGPAGPSYEQYF
TRBV20-1	TRBJ2-7	13	CSAPRDSGYEQYF
TRBV6-5	TRBJ2-7	14	CASSYQGSSYEQYF
TRBV19	TRBJ2-3	15	CASRTGTLGSDTQYF
TRBV12-3/TRBV12-4	TRBJ1-1	13	CASSLAKTTEAFF
TRBV5-1	TRBJ2-1	14	CASSRSLAGNEQFF
TRBV20-1	TRBJ2-5	12	CSGQGGGETQYF
TRBV30	TRBJ2-7	14	CAWNNDRPSYEQYF
TRBV7-2	TRBJ2-3	16	CASSLGGLDRGDTQYF
TRBV5-1	TRBJ2-7	13	CASTASGGNEQYF
TRBV12-3/TRBV12-4	TRBJ1-2	15	CASRLVGDSTRGYTF
TRBV12-3/TRBV12-4	TRBJ1-5	15	CASRKSRGGNQPQHF
TRBV5-1	TRBJ2-2	12	CASSLVYGELFF
TRBV3-1	TRBJ2-3	16	CASSHGTPGSTDTQYF
TRBV5-4	TRBJ2-3	14	CASSSGGQRNTQYF
TRBV7-7	TRBJ2-7	14	CASSDGTDHTIKYF
TRBV6-2/TRBV6-3	TRBJ1-5	16	CASSIRTGYSNQPQHF